The source of this T cell receptor (beta chain) is a study of T cell changes during pregnancy in multiple sclerosis. CDR3 size: 15 residues. The germline CDR1 and CDR2 sequences are MNHNY and SVGAGI (reference sequence). The V gene end was trimmed by 4 bases and the J gene end by 5 bases; junction bases not matched to a gene: 6. Sequenced by immunoSEQ multiplex PCR; TCRdb stores in-frame clones only, minus some. The data hold under 85,000 clones, with 75% to 95% observed a single time. The V call is TRBV6-6, the J call TRBJ2-2; 8 bases match TRBD2. The TCR comes from a female donor with multiple sclerosis, enrolled in a pregnancy study. Sequenced here: peripheral blood, sampled in the third trimester of pregnancy. For the CDR3, the DNA is TGTGCCAGCAGTTGGGCGGGGGGCCCTACCGGGGAGCTGTTTTTT. This translates into CASSWAGGPTGELFF.